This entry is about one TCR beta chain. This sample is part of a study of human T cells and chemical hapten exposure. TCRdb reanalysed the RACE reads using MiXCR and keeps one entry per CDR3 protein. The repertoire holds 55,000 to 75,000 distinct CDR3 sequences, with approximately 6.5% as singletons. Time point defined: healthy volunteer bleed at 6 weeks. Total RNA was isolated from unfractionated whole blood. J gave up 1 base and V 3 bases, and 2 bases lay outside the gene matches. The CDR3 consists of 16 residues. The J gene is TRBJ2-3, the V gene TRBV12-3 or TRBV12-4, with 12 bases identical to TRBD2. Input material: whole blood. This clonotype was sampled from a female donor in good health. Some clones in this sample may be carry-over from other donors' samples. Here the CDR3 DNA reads TGTGCCAGCAGTTTGAGACTAGCGGGAGGCACAGATACGCAGTATTTT. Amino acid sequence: CASSLRLAGGTDTQYF.